The present T cell receptor beta chain was sequenced within a study of regulatory T cells in long-lasting Graves disease. The time point denotes: newly diagnosed GD, antithyroid drugs for less than 3 months. The TCR library was prepared using RNA isolated from PBMCs. The sample holds a few counts of this clonotype. Trimming stripped 4 bases from V and 2 bases from J, with 15 bases between. The CDR3 length is 16 residues. Per germline, CDR1 MDHEN and CDR2 SYDVKM. For TCR beta, libraries came from iRepertoire HTBI primers and Arm-PCR of CDR3 regions. MiXCR was run by TCRdb on the multiplex PCR reads, yielding one entry per CDR3 protein. The top ten clones hold 12% of a sample with around 480,000 distinct CDR3 sequences, 15% to 20% of them seen once. These data also formed part of another study, on T cells in Graves' hyperthyroidism and ophthalmopathy. This second study notes: Patients having uncontrolled infection, another autoimmune disease, pregnancy or lactation were not included.

The starting material was peripheral blood mononuclear cells (PBMCs), obtained at new diagnosis, from a patient treated with antithyroid drugs. The sequence was obtained from a middle-aged man with Graves disease. V gene TRBV28 combines with J gene TRBJ2-1, with TRBD2 as a possible D gene (5 bases). CDR3 sequence reads: CASSSLKGLAYNEQFF. CDR3 nucleotide sequence: TGTGCCAGCAGTTCCCTTAAAGGACTGGCCTACAATGAGCAGTTCTTC. Full variable domain (missing parts from reference TRBV28 and TRBJ2-1): DVKVTQSSRYLVKRTGEKVFLECVQDMDHENMFWYRQDPGLGLRLIYFSYDVKMKEKGDIPEGYSVSREKKERFSLILESASTNQTSMYLCASSSLKGLAYNEQFFGPGTRLTVL.